Below, 5 T cell receptor beta chains from the same sample are listed, as sequenced in a study of OX40 agonist ivuxolimab in advanced cancers. The table came from immunoSEQ multiplex PCR; TCRdb's copy has only in-frame clones and leaves some out. The sample has about 20,000 clones, over 65% seen once. Sequencing was performed on CD4+ or CD8+ T cells sorted from blood, taken in a trial of the OX40 agonist ivuxolimab. All receptors derive from an adult with an advanced solid tumor such as melanoma, head and neck, liver or kidney cancer.

V gene TRBV5-6 combines with J gene TRBJ1-2; unclear D gene. Germline V gives CDR1 SGHDT, CDR2 YYEEEE. The V end lost 4 bases, the J end lost 4 bases, and 8 bases lay between the germline ends. CDR3 length: 12 amino acids. The CDR3 here is CASSAGSYGYTF. The DNA for the CDR3 is TGTGCCAGCAGCGCCGGATCCTATGGCTACACCTTC.

This chain joins TRBV9 and TRBJ2-1; 10 nucleotides match TRBD1. There are 15 residues in the CDR3. CDR1 and CDR2 (germline): SGDLS, YYNGEE. J gave up 6 bases and V 4 bases, and 7 bases lay outside the gene matches. CDR3: CASSLGQGMGNEQFF. The CDR3 bases are TGTGCCAGCAGCCTGGGACAGGGGATGGGCAATGAGCAGTTCTTC.

The CDR3 here is CASSLELAGSEQYF. The DNA of the CDR3 is TGTGCCAGCAGCTTAGAACTAGCGGGATCCGAGCAGTACTTC. The chain employs TRBV5-4 and TRBJ2-7; 10 bases align to TRBD2. V lost 2 bases and J lost 6; bases outside the gene matches: 5. The germline V gene has CDR1 SGHNT and CDR2 YYREEE (reference sequence). This CDR3 has 14 amino acids. Full variable domain (rest looked up from reference TRBV5-4 and TRBJ2-7): ETGVTQSPTHLIKTRGQQVTLRCSSQSGHNTVSWYQQALGQGPQFIFQYYREEENGRGNFPPRFSGLQFPNYSSELNVNALELDDSALYLCASSLELAGSEQYFGPGTRLTVT.

The chain employs TRBV27 and TRBJ1-2; no firm D call. Per the germline V gene, CDR1 is MNHEY and CDR2 is SMNVEV (reference sequence). This CDR3 region has 15 residues. V lost 4 bases, J lost 4 bases, and 16 bases lay in between. The CDR3 is CASSSWGNRLYGYTF. The CDR3 DNA reads as TGTGCCAGCAGTTCCTGGGGAAATCGCCTCTATGGCTACACCTTC.

The chain employs TRBV6-5 and TRBJ2-5; D remains ambiguous. Germline assignment: CDR1 MNHEY and CDR2 SVGAGI. Trimming took 2 bases from V and 5 from J, leaving 15 bases between them. CDR3 length: 15 amino acids. The CDR3 loop is CASSYGVPGVETQYF. The DNA of the CDR3 is TGTGCCAGCAGTTACGGGGTCCCAGGAGTGGAGACCCAGTACTTC.